These 10 T cell receptor beta chains were all obtained from the same sample, sequenced in a study of shared clonotypes between healthy human individuals. The repertoire was sequenced with immunoSEQ multiplex PCR; TCRdb's copy has only in-frame clones and lacks some. The table has about 2.1 million clones, 90% to 95% seen once. CD8 cells regarded as naive lacked CD45RO, were positively chosen for CCR7, and omitted terminally differentiated effector memory CD45RA+ cells. The sequencing input was naive CD8+ T cells from PBMCs. The source is a man aged 18-30 years in good health. Some clones in this sample may be carry-over from other donors' samples.

The J gene is TRBJ2-2, the V gene TRBV18; perhaps TRBD2 as D (5 bases). There are 18 residues in the CDR3. CDR1 is KGHSH and CDR2 is LQKENI in the germline V gene. V was cut by 3 bases and J by 5 bases, with 22 bases left in between. The CDR3 sequence: CASSPEEAQNRGTGELFF. The DNA for the CDR3 is TGTGCCAGCTCACCCGAAGAAGCGCAAAACCGAGGGACCGGGGAGCTGTTTTTT.

The chain joins TRBV5-1 to TRBJ2-7, with TRBD1 matching over 8 bases. Unmatched junction bases numbered 9, after V lost 3 bases and J lost 7 bases. Germline V CDR1 and CDR2: SGHRS, YFSETQ. This CDR3 spans 14 amino acids. CDR3 amino acids: CASSSIGQGSEQYF. The DNA for the CDR3 is TGCGCCAGCAGCTCTATTGGACAGGGAAGTGAGCAGTACTTC. Using reference TRBV5-1 and TRBJ2-7 for the parts outside the CDR3, the full variable domain is KAGVTQTPRYLIKTRGQQVTLSCSPISGHRSVSWYQQTPGQGLQFLFEYFSETQRNKGNFPGRFSGRQFSNSRSEMNVSTLELGDSALYLCASSSIGQGSEQYFGPGTRLTVT.

The J gene is TRBJ2-7, the V gene TRBV4-1; D uncertain. V was clipped by 1 base and J by 6 bases, with 7 bases between them. Per germline, CDR1 MGHRA and CDR2 YSYEKL. The CDR3 consists of 12 residues. The CDR3 is CASSQGSAEQYF. The CDR3 DNA is TGCGCCAGCAGCCAAGGATCGGCCGAGCAGTACTTC.

Remarks on this clone: Other DNA sequences from this sample encode an identical CDR3 as well. The chain is built from TRBV27 and TRBJ2-1; 12 bases match TRBD1. Germline trimming cut 5 bases from V and 4 bases from J; bases unmatched to any gene: 3. The germline V gene has CDR1 MNHEY and CDR2 SMNVEV (reference sequence). The CDR3 contains 15 residues. CDR3 region: CASSPGQGAYNEQFF. The CDR3 bases are TGTGCCAGCAGTCCGGGACAGGGGGCTTACAATGAGCAGTTCTTC.

This chain connects TRBV30 to TRBJ1-4, with D possibly TRBD1 on 5 matching bases. V lost 4 bases, J lost 1 base, and 10 bases lay in between. The CDR3 has 14 amino acids. Germline CDR1 reads GTSNPN; CDR2 reads SVGIG (reference sequence). The DNA of the CDR3 is TGTGCCTGGACCAGGGACGGAACTAATGAAAAACTGTTTTTT. This codes for CAWTRDGTNEKLFF.

This clone has a handful of counts. This chain connects TRBV2 to TRBJ1-4, with TRBD1 matching 7 bases. The V segment lost 7 bases and the J segment 6 bases; nucleotides outside the gene matches: 8. Germline CDR1 and CDR2: SNHLY and FYNNEI. CDR3 length equals 14 residues. CDR3: CASTRQGGHEKLFF. CDR3 bases: TGTGCCAGCACTCGACAGGGCGGACATGAAAAACTGTTTTTT.

The V and J genes are TRBV9 and TRBJ2-5; 7 bases align to TRBD1. Germline CDR1 SGDLS, CDR2 YYNGEE. CDR3 length equals 13 residues. The trim removed 0 bases at V and 10 bases at J, leaving 6 bases unmatched. Here the CDR3 reads CASSVDGTAVQYF. The CDR3 region has the DNA TGTGCCAGCAGCGTAGATGGGACAGCCGTCCAGTACTTC.

This clone was seen just once. Other DNA sequences in the same sample also yield this CDR3. The gene calls are TRBV13 and TRBJ2-7; no clear D. This CDR3 has 13 amino acids. CDR1 is PRHDT and CDR2 is FYEKMQ in the germline V gene (reference sequence). V was clipped by 5 bases and J by 3 bases, with 11 bases between them. The CDR3 region has the DNA TGTGCCAGCAGCCCCCCCCGGAGCTACGAGCAGTACTTC. Amino acids: CASSPPRSYEQYF.

The chain couples TRBV7-9 to TRBJ1-4; D possibly corresponds to TRBD1 (5 bases). From germline, CDR1 is SEHNR and CDR2 FQNEAQ (reference sequence). The CDR3 spans 15 residues. The V end lost 4 bases, the J end lost 4 bases, and 13 bases lay between the germline ends. The CDR3 nucleotides are TGTGCCAGCAGCTGGGGGACCGACGATAATGAAAAACTGTTTTTT. Residues: CASSWGTDDNEKLFF.

This chain joins TRBV4-2 and TRBJ1-1; 7 bases are a match to TRBD1. Germline assignment: CDR1 LGHNA and CDR2 YNFKEQ. With V trimmed by 4 bases and J by 0 bases, 8 bases remained unmatched. The CDR3 is 16 residues long. In nucleotides, the CDR3 is TGTGCCAGCAGCCTATGGGACAGCTCCATGAACACTGAAGCTTTCTTT. Amino acids: CASSLWDSSMNTEAFF.